These 8 T cell receptor beta chains were all obtained from the same sample, sequenced in a study of blood T cell repertoires in COVID-19. The table came from immunoSEQ multiplex PCR; TCRdb's copy has only in-frame clones and leaves some out. The data contain some 280,000 clones, 75% to 90% of them singletons. Sequencing was done on a sample of peripheral blood. These receptors were collected from a woman in her 40s who had recovered from COVID-19.

The chain is built from TRBV5-8 and TRBJ2-2, with TRBD2 matching over 8 bases. J was trimmed by 2 bases and V by 2 bases; bases with no gene match: 8. Germline loops: CDR1 SGHTS, CDR2 YDEGEE. The CDR3 is 17 residues long. The CDR3 coding sequence is TGTGCCAGCAGCTTAACCCGGGAGGGGGTTAACACCGGGGAGCTGTTTTTT. Its translation is CASSLTREGVNTGELFF.

The rearrangement joins TRBV5-8 to TRBJ2-1, with TRBD2 matching 8 bases. The junction had 4 bases not matched to a gene; V was cut back by 0 bases and J by 5 bases. The CDR3 runs 15 residues. In germline, CDR1 is SGHTS, CDR2 YDEGEE. This CDR3 is CASSLVLAVHNEQFF. CDR3 nucleotide sequence: TGTGCCAGCAGCTTGGTACTAGCGGTCCACAATGAGCAGTTCTTC.

V is TRBV19 and J is TRBJ2-7; TRBD2 matches at 8 bases. V dropped 5 bases and J dropped 2; count of bases not matched to a gene: 8. The V gene's germline CDR1 is LNHDA and CDR2 SQIVND (reference sequence). The CDR3 is 15 amino acids. Here the CDR3 reads CASSPGTRGPYEQYF. CDR3 in DNA: TGTGCCAGTAGTCCCGGGACTAGGGGTCCCTACGAGCAGTACTTC.

The genes are TRBV15 and TRBJ2-5; no firm D call. CDR3 size: 13 residues. CDR1 and CDR2 (germline): LNHNV, YYDKDF (reference sequence). Trimming shortened V by 0 bases and J by 7 bases, and 9 bases separated the two germline ends. CDR3 nucleotide sequence: TGTGCCACCAGCAGAGATCCTCTGAGGACCCAGTACTTC. Amino acids: CATSRDPLRTQYF.

This clone was observed once. The chain has TRBV5-1 and TRBJ2-3, with a weak D call TRBD1 (6 bases). CDR1 SGHRS and CDR2 YFSETQ come from the germline V gene. V was cut by 4 bases and J by 1 base, with 16 bases left in between. The CDR3 is 16 amino acids. CDR3 region: CASSVLQGIGTDTQYF. CDR3 bases: TGCGCCAGCAGCGTGCTACAGGGTATAGGCACAGATACGCAGTATTTT. Full variable domain (missing parts from reference TRBV5-1 and TRBJ2-3): KAGVTQTPRYLIKTRGQQVTLSCSPISGHRSVSWYQQTPGQGLQFLFEYFSETQRNKGNFPGRFSGRQFSNSRSEMNVSTLELGDSALYLCASSVLQGIGTDTQYFGPGTRLTVL.

This chain connects TRBV5-1 to TRBJ2-6, with a tentative D call TRBD1 (6 bases). The CDR3 extends over 16 amino acids. Germline V lookup: CDR1 SGHRS, CDR2 YFSETQ. V lost 4 bases, J lost 3 bases, and 14 bases lay in between. In DNA, the CDR3 is TGCGCCAGCAGCAACCTACAGGGTAGTGGGGCCAACGTCCTGACTTTC. Translated, it gives CASSNLQGSGANVLTF.

In its sample, this clone was seen once. The CDR3 loop is CASSDRDRGTSEQYF. As DNA, the CDR3 is TGTGCCAGCAGTGACCGGGACAGGGGGACATCCGAGCAGTACTTC. The J gene is TRBJ2-7, the V gene TRBV2; 11 positions agree with TRBD1. Germline V gene sequence: CDR1 SNHLY, CDR2 FYNNEI. The CDR3 is made up of 15 amino acids. V was pared by 3 bases and J by 6 bases, with 7 bases of the junction left unmatched.

The chain recombines TRBV2 with TRBJ2-7, with D possibly being TRBD1 (5 bases). V lost 7 bases to trimming and J lost 0 bases, with 25 bases between them. From germline, CDR1 is SNHLY and CDR2 FYNNEI. The CDR3 is 18 residues long. CDR3 sequence reads: CASMGTGLVPSSSYEQYF. In DNA, the CDR3 is TGTGCCAGCATGGGAACAGGTTTGGTTCCCTCCAGCTCCTACGAGCAGTACTTC.